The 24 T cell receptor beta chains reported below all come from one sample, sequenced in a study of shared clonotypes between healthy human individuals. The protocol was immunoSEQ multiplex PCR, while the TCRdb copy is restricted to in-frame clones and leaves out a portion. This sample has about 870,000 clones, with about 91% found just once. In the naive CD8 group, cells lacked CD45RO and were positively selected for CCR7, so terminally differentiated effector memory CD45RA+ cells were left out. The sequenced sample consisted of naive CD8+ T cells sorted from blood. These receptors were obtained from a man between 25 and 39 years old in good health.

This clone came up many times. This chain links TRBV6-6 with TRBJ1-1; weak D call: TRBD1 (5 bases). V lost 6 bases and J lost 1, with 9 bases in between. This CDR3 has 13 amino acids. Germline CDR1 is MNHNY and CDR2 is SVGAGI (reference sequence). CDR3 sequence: CASSRVENTEAFF. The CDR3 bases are TGTGCCAGCAGCAGGGTTGAGAACACTGAAGCTTTCTTT.

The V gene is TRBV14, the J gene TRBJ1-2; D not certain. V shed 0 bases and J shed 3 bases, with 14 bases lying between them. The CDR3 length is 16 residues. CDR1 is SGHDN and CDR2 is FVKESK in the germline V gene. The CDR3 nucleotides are TGTGCCAGCAGCCAAGATTTCGGGGAGATAGACTATGGCTACACCTTC. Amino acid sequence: CASSQDFGEIDYGYTF.

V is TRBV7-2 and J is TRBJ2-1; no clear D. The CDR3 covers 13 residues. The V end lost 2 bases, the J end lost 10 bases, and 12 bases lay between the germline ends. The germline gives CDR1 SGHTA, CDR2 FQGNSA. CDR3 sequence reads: CASSLSLAREQFF. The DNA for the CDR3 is TGTGCCAGCAGCTTAAGTCTCGCGAGGGAGCAGTTCTTC.

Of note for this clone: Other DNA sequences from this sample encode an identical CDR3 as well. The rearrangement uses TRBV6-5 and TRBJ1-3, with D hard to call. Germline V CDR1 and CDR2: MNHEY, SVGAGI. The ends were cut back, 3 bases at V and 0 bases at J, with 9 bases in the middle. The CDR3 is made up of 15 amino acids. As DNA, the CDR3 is TGTGCCAGCAGTTATGACGGCTCCTCTGGAAACACCATATATTTT. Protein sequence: CASSYDGSSGNTIYF.

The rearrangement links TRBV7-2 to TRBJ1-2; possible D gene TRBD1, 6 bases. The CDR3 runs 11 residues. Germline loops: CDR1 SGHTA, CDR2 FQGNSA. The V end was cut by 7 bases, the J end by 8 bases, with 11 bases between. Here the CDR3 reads CASIAQGGYTF. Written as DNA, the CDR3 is TGTGCCAGCATCGCTCAGGGGGGCTACACCTTC.

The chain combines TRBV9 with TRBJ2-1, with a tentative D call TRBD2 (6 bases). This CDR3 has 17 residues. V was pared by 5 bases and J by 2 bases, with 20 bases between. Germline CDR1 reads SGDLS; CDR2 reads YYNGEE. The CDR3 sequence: CASSATGRRGTYNEQFF. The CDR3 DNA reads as TGTGCCAGCAGTGCTACCGGGCGGCGGGGAACCTACAATGAGCAGTTCTTC.

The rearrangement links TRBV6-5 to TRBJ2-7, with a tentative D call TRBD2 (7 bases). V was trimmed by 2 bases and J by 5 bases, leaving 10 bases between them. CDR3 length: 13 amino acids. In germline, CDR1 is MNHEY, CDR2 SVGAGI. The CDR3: CASSYGGGDEQYF. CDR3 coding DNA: TGTGCCAGCAGTTACGGAGGGGGGGACGAGCAGTACTTC.

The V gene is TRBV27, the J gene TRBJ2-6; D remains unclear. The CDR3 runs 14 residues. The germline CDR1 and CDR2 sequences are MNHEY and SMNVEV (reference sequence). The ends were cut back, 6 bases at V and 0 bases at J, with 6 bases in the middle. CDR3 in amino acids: CASRSVSGANVLTF. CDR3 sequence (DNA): TGTGCCAGCAGGTCAGTCTCTGGGGCCAACGTCCTGACTTTC.

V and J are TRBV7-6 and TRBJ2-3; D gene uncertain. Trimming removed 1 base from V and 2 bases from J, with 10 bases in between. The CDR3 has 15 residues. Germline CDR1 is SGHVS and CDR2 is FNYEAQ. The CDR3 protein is CASSLVSAPTDTQYF. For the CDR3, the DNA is TGTGCCAGCAGCTTAGTTTCCGCACCCACAGATACGCAGTATTTT.

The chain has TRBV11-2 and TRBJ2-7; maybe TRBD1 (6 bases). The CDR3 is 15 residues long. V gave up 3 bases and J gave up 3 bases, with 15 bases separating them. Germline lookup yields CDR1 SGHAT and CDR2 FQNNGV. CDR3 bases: TGTGCCAGCAGCTTCCACGTGGACAGAAACTACGAGCAGTACTTC. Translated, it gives CASSFHVDRNYEQYF. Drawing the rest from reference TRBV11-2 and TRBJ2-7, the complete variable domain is EAGVAQSPRYKIIEKRQSVAFWCNPISGHATLYWYQQILGQGPKLLIQFQNNGVVDDSQLPKDRFSAERLKGVDSTLKIQPAKLEDSAVYLCASSFHVDRNYEQYFGPGTRLTVT.

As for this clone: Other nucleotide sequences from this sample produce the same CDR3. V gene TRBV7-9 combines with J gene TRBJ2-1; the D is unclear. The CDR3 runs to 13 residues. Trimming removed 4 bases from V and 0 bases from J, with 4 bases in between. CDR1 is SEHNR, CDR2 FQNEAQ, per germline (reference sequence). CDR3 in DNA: TGTGCCAGCAGCTCGGGCTCCTACAATGAGCAGTTCTTC. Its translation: CASSSGSYNEQFF.

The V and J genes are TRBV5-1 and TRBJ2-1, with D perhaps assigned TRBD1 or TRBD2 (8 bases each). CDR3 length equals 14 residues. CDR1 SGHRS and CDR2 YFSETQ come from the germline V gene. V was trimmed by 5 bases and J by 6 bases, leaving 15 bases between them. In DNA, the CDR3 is TGCGCCAGCAGAGGACAGGGACTAGGCAATGAGCAGTTCTTC. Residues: CASRGQGLGNEQFF.

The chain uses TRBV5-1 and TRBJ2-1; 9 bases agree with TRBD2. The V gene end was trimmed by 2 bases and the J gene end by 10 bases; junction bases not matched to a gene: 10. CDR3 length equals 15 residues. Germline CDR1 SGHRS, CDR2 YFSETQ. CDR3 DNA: TGCGCCAGCAGCTTCCGATTAGCGGGAGTCCGGGAGCAGTTCTTC. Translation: CASSFRLAGVREQFF.

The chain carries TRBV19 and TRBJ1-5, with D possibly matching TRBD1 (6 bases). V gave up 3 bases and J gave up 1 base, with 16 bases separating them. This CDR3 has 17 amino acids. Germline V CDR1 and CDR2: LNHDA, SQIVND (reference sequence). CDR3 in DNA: TGTGCCAGTAGTATCCAGACGGACAGTAGAAGCAATCAGCCCCAGCATTTT. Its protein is CASSIQTDSRSNQPQHF.

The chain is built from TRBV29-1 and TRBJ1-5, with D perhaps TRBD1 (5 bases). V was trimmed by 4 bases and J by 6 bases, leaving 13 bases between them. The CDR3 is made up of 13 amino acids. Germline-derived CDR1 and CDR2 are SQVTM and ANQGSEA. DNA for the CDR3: TGCAGCGTTGGGTTGGGGGGGAGTCAGCCCCAGCATTTT. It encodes CSVGLGGSQPQHF.

CDR3 nucleotides: TGTGCCACCAGCAGAGGCCGGGACTACAATCAGCCCCAGCATTTT. This translates into CATSRGRDYNQPQHF. The rearrangement uses TRBV15 and TRBJ1-5, with D maybe TRBD1 (5 bases). The CDR3 is 15 residues long. The germline V and J ends were trimmed by 1 base and 3 bases, with 10 bases remaining between them. Germline CDR1 LNHNV, CDR2 YYDKDF (reference sequence).

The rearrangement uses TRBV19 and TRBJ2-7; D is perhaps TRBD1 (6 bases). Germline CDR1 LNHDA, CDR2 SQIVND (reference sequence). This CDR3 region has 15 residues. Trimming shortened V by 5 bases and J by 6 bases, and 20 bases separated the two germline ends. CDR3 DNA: TGTGCCAGTAGTTTCCATACAGGGTACGAAGTCGAGCAGTACTTC. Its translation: CASSFHTGYEVEQYF.

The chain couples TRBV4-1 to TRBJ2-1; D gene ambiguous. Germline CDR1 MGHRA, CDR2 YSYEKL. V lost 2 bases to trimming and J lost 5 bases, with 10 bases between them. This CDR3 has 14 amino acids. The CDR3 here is CASSQLGTDNEQFF. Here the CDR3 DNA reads TGCGCCAGCAGCCAACTAGGTACGGACAATGAGCAGTTCTTC.

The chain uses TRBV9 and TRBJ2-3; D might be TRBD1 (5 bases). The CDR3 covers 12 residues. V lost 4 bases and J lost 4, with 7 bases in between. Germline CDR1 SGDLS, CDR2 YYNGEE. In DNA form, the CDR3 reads TGTGCCAGCAGCCTAGGGGCAGATACGCAGTATTTT. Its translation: CASSLGADTQYF.

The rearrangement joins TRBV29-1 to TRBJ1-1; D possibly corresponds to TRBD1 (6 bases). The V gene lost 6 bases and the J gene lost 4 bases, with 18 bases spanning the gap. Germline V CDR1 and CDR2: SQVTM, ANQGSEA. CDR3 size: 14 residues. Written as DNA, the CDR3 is TGCAGCGTGCTAACGGCTGGGGGCGGCACTGAAGCTTTCTTT. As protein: CSVLTAGGGTEAFF.

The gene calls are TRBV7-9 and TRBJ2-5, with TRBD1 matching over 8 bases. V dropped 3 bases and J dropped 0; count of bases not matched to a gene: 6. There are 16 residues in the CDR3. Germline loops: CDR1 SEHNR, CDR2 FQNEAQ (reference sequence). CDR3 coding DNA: TGTGCCAGCAGCTTCCCACAGGGGGTTTACCAAGAGACCCAGTACTTC. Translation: CASSFPQGVYQETQYF.

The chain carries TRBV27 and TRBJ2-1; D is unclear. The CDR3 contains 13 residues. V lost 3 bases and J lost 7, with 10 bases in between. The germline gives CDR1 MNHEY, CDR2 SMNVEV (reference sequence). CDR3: CASSFPGLNEQFF. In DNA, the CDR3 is TGTGCCAGCAGTTTCCCTGGGTTAAATGAGCAGTTCTTC.

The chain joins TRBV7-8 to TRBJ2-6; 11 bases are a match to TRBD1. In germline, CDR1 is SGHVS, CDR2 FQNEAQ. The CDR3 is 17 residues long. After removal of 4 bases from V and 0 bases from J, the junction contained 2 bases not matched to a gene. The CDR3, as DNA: TGTGCCAGCAGCTGGGACAGGGGGGGCTCTGGGGCCAACGTCCTGACTTTC. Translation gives CASSWDRGGSGANVLTF.

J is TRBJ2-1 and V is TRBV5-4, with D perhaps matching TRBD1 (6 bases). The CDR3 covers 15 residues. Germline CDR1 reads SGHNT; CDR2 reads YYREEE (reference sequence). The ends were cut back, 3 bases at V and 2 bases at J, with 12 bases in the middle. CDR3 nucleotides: TGTGCCAGCAGCTCCCGACAGGACCCCTACAATGAGCAGTTCTTC. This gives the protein CASSSRQDPYNEQFF.